What follows describes a single TCR beta chain. Its cognate antigen is unknown. Measured with immunoSEQ multiplex PCR; TCRdb has only the in-frame clones, and not every one. Of more than 15,000 clones in the sample, approximately 57% were seen once. These data originate in a study of T cell clonotyping in hematopoietic cell transplantation. Study-level findings and limits: Pathologically expanded recipient clonotypes increased progressively from day 30 to day 180 as diversity fell.

Germline V gene lookup returns CDR1 LNHDA and CDR2 SQIVND (reference sequence). The CDR3 sequence is 13 residues long. V shed 5 bases and J shed 8 bases, with 14 bases lying between them. The rearrangement links TRBV19 to TRBJ2-3, with D unresolved. This clonotype originated in a male patient aged 50 to 59 who had an allogeneic stem cell transplant from an unrelated donor, so T cells may come from the graft donor. Some clones in this sample may be carry-over from other donors' samples. Sample: PBMCs, taken 30 days after allogeneic stem cell transplant. DNA of the CDR3: TGTGCCAGTAGTCAGGACCCCACCGCTACGCAGTATTTT. Protein sequence: CASSQDPTATQYF. Looking up the rest from reference TRBV19 and TRBJ2-3 gives the full variable domain: DGGITQSPKYLFRKEGQNVTLSCEQNLNHDAMYWYRQDPGQGLRLIYYSQIVNDFQKGDIAEGYSVSREKKESFPLTVTSAQKNPTAFYLCASSQDPTATQYFGPGTRLTVL.